This TCR beta chain was captured by sequencing in a study of CD8+ T cells in alopecia areata. TCR sequencing used cDNA made by reverse transcription of extracted RNA. Profiled with immunoSEQ multiplex PCR; TCRdb holds only in-frame clones, not every one. The sample includes 130,000 to 150,000 clones, roughly half of them seen just once. V was clipped by 4 bases and J by 4 bases, with 26 bases between them. Germline V gene sequence: CDR1 LGHNA, CDR2 YNFKEQ. The CDR3 spans 18 residues. The sequence was obtained from a human donor with alopecia areata. The material was CD4+ T cells sorted from blood, obtained at week 0. The chain employs TRBV4-2 and TRBJ2-7; D possibly corresponds to TRBD2 (5 bases). The DNA for the CDR3 is TGTGCCAGCAGCCCCGCTGAGGGAGAAAGGGTAGGTGGGTACGAGCAGTACTTC. It yields the protein CASSPAEGERVGGYEQYF.